Given below is one T cell receptor (beta chain) in context. In the source study's methods: Amplification with reference gene primers provided the estimates of nucleated cell counts. Clones were read by immunoSEQ multiplex PCR, and TCRdb kept only the in-frame ones, dropping some. V and J calls and clone size are copied from that table; D and trimming were computed from the DNA. The data show 70,000 or so clones, over 75% seen once. These data come from a study of blood T cell repertoires in COVID-19. Study overall: Collection of acute and convalescent COVID-19 samples took place in the United States, Italy and Spain. From T cells, B-cell-depleted T cells, or PBMCs came the material, which was cDNA or gDNA.

The CDR3 runs to 15 residues. CDR1 is MNHEY and CDR2 is SMNVEV in the germline V gene (reference sequence). V was cut by 2 bases and J by 7 bases, with 17 bases left in between. The specimen sequenced was peripheral blood. The sequence was collected from a woman aged 18-29 years with acute or convalescent COVID-19. V and J are TRBV27 and TRBJ2-5; no clear D gene. DNA for the CDR3: TGTGCCAGCAGTTTAGGCAGGCTCGGCATGACGACCCAGTACTTC. It yields the protein CASSLGRLGMTTQYF.